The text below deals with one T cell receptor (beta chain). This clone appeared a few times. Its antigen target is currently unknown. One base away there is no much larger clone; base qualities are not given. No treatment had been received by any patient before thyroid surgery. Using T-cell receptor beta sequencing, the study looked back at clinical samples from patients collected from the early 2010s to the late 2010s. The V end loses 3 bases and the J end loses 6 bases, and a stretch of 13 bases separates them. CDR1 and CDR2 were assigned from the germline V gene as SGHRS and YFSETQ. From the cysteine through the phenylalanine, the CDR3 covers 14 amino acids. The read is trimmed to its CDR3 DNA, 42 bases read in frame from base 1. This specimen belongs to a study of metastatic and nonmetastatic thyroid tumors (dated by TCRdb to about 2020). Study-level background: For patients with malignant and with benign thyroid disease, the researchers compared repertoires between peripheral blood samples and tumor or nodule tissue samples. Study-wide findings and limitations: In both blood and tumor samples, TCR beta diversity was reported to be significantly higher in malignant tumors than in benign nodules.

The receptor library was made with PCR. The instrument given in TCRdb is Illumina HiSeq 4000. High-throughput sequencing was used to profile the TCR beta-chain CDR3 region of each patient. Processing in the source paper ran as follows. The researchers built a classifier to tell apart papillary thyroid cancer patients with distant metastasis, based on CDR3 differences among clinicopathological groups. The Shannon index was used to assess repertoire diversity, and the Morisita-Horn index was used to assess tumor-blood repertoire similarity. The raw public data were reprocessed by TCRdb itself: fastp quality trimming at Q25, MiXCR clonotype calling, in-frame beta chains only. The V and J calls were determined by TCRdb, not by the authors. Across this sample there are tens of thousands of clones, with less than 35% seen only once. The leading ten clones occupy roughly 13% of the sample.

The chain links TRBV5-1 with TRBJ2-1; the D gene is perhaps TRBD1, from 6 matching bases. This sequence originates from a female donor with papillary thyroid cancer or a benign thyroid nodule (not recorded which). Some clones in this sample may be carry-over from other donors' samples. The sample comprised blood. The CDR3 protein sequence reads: CASSSGTGRNEQFF. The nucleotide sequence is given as TGCGCCAGCAGCTCTGGTACAGGGCGCAATGAGCAGTTCTTC.